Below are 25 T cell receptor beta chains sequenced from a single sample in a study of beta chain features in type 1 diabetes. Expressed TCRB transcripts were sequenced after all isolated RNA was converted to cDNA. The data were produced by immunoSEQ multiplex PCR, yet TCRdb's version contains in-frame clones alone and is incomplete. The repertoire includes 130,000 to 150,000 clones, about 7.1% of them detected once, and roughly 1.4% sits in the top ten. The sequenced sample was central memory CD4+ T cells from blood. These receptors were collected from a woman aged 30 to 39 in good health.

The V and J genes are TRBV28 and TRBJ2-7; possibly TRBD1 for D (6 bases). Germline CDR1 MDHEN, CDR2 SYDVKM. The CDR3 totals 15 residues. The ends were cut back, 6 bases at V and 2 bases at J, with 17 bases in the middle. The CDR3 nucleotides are TGTGCCAGCAGGTCGTTGGGGGCTAAGGCCTACGAGCAGTACTTC. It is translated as CASRSLGAKAYEQYF.

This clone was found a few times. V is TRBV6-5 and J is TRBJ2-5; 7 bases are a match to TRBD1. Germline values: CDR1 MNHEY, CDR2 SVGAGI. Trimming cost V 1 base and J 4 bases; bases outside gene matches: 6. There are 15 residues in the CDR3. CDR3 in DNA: TGTGCCAGCAGTTACTTACCAGGGGGTCGAGAGACCCAGTACTTC. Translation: CASSYLPGGRETQYF.

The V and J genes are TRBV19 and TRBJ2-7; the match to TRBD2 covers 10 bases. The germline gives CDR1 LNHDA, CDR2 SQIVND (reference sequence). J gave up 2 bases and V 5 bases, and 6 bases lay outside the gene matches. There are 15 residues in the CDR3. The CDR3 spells CASSSGLAHTYEQYF. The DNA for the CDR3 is TGTGCCAGTAGTTCGGGACTAGCGCATACCTACGAGCAGTACTTC.

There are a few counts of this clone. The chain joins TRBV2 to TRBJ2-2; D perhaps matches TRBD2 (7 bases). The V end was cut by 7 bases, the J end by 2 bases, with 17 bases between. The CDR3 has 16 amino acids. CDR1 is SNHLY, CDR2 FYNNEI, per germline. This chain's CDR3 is CASKGGGGGNTGELFF. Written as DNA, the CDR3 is TGTGCCAGCAAGGGGGGTGGCGGGGGCAACACCGGGGAGCTGTTTTTT. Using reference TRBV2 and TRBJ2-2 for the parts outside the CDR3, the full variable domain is EPEVTQTPSHQVTQMGQEVILRCVPISNHLYFYWYRQILGQKVEFLVSFYNNEISEKSEIFDDQFSVERPDGSNFTLKIRSTKLEDSAMYFCASKGGGGGNTGELFFGEGSRLTVL.

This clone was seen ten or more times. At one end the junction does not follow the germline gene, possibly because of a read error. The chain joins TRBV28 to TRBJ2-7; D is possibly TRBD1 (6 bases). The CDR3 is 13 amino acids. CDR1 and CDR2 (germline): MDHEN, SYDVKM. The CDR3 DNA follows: TGTGCCAGCAGTCGGTTCTCTACAGGGAAATCATGCTTC. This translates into CASSRFSTGKSCF.

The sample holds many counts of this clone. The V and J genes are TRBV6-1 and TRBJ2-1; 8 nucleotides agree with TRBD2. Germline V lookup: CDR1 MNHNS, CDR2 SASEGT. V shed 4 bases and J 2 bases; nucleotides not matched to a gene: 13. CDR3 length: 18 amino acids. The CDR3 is CASSGTLAGTLTYNEQFF. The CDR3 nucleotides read TGTGCCAGCAGTGGAACTTTAGCGGGAACCTTGACCTACAATGAGCAGTTCTTC.

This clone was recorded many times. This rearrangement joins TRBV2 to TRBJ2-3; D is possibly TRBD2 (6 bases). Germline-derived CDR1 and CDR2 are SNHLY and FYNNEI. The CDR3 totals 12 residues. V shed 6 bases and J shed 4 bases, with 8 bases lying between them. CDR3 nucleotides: TGTGCCAGCAGCCCGGGAGCAGATACGCAGTATTTT. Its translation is CASSPGADTQYF.

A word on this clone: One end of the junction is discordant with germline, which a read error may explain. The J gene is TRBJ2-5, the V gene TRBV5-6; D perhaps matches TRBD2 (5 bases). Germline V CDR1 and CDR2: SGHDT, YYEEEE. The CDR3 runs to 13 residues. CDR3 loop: CASSLLTLPPGDF. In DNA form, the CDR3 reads TGTGCCAGCAGCCTACTAACTCTTCCCCCCGGGGACTTC.

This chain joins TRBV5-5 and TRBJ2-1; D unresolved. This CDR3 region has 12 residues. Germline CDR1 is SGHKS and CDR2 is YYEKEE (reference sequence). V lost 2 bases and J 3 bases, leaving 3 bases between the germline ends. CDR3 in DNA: TGTGCCAGCAGCTTTAGCTACAATGAGCAGTTCTTC. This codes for CASSFSYNEQFF.

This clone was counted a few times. The CDR3 nucleotides read TGTGCCAGCAGCTTAGATCACGGACTCCCTTACGAGCAGTACTTC. It translates to CASSLDHGLPYEQYF. This chain joins TRBV11-2 and TRBJ2-7, with D maybe TRBD2 (5 bases). Trimming left V 0 bases short and J 4 bases short, with 13 bases between. CDR3 length equals 15 residues. CDR1 SGHAT and CDR2 FQNNGV come from the germline V gene.

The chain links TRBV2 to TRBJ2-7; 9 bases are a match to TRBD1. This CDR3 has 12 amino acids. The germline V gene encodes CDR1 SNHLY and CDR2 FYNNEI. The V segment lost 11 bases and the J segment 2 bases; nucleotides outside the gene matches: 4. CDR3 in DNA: TGTGCCGTAGGGACAGGGCCCTACGAGCAGTACTTC. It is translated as CAVGTGPYEQYF.

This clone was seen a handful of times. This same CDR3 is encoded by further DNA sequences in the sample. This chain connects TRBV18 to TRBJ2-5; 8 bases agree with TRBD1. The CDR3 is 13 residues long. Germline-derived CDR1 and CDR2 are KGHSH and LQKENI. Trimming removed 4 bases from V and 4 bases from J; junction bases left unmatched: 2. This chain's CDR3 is CASSLGQGETQYF. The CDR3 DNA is TGTGCCAGCTCACTTGGACAGGGAGAGACCCAGTACTTC.

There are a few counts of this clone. The CDR3 is CASIHQGTPRADTQYF. CDR3 DNA: TGTGCCAGCATCCACCAAGGGACTCCAAGGGCAGATACGCAGTATTTT. The chain is built from TRBV28 and TRBJ2-3; tentatively, D is TRBD2 (6 bases). The CDR3 sequence is 16 residues long. V lost 7 bases, J lost 4 bases, and 21 bases lay in between. CDR1 and CDR2 from the germline V gene are MDHEN and SYDVKM.

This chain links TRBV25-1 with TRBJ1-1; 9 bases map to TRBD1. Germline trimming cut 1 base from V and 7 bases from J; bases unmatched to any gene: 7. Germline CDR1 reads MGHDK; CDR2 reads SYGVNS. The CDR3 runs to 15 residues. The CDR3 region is CASSESGQGLSEAFF. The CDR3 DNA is TGTGCCAGCAGTGAATCGGGACAGGGTCTTAGTGAAGCTTTCTTT.

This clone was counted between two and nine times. Here the CDR3 DNA reads TGTGCCAGCAGCAAATACCGACAGGGGTCCGGGGAGCTGTTTTTT. Translated: CASSKYRQGSGELFF. The chain recombines TRBV7-3 with TRBJ2-2; TRBD1 matches at 8 bases. V gave up 5 bases and J gave up 6 bases; unmatched junction bases: 8. Germline CDR1 and CDR2: SGHTA and FQGTGA. This CDR3 comprises 15 residues.

The CDR3 bases are TGTGCCAGCAGTATCGGGGGTGCAGGGTTTCAGCCCCAGCATTTT. This translates into CASSIGGAGFQPQHF. The rearrangement links TRBV28 to TRBJ1-5; maybe TRBD1 (5 bases). The germline V and J ends were trimmed by 5 bases and 6 bases, with 17 bases remaining between them. The germline gives CDR1 MDHEN, CDR2 SYDVKM. The CDR3 contains 15 residues. Drawing the rest from reference TRBV28 and TRBJ1-5, the complete variable domain is DVKVTQSSRYLVKRTGEKVFLECVQDMDHENMFWYRQDPGLGLRLIYFSYDVKMKEKGDIPEGYSVSREKKERFSLILESASTNQTSMYLCASSIGGAGFQPQHFGDGTRLSIL.

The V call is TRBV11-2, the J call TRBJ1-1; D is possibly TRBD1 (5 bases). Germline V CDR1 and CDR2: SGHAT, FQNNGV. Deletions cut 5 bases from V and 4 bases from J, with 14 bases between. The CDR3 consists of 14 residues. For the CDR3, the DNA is TGTGCCAGCAGCCCCGGGAGGCAGGGCACTGAAGCTTTCTTT. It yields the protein CASSPGRQGTEAFF.

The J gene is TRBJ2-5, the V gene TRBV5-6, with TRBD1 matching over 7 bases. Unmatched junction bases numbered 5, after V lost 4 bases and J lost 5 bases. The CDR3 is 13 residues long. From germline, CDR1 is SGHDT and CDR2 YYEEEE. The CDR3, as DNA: TGTGCCAGCAGCAAGGACAGGCGGGAGACCCAGTACTTC. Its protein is CASSKDRRETQYF.

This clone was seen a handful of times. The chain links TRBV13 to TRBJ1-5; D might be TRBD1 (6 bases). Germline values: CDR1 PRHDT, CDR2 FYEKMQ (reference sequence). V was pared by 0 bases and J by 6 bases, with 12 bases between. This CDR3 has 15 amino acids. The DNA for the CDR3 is TGTGCCAGCAGCTTAGGCTGGACAGCAGGTCAGCCCCAGCATTTT. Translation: CASSLGWTAGQPQHF.

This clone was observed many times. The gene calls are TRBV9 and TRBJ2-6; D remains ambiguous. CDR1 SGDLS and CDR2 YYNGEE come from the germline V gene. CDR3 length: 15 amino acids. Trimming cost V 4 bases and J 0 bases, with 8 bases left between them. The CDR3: CASSPPGSGANVLTF. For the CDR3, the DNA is TGTGCCAGCAGCCCCCCCGGCTCTGGGGCCAACGTCCTGACTTTC.

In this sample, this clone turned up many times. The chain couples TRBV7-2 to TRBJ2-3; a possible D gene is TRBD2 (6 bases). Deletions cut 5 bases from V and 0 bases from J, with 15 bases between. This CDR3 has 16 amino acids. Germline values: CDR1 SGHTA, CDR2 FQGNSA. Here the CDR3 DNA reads TGTGCCAGCAGCCCCAATGGGGGGAGTAGCACAGATACGCAGTATTTT. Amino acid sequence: CASSPNGGSSTDTQYF.

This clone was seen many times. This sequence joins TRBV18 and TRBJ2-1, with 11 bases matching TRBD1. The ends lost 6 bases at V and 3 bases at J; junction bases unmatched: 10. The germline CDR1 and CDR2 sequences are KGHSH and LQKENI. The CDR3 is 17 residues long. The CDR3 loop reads CASSPRPGQGVYNEQFF. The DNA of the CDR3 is TGTGCCAGCTCTCCAAGACCGGGACAGGGGGTCTACAATGAGCAGTTCTTC.

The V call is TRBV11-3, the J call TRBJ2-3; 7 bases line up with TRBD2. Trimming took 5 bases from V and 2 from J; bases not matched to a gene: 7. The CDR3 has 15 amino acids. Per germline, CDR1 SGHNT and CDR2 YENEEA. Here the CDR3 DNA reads TGTGCCAGCAGCCCCGTCAGCGGGATCACAGATACGCAGTATTTT. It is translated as CASSPVSGITDTQYF.

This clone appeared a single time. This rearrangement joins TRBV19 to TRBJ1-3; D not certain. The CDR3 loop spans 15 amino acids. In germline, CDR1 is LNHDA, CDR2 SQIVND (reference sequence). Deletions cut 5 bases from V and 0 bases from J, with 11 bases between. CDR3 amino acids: CASSSRTGSGNTIYF. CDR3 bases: TGTGCCAGTAGTTCCCGGACTGGCTCTGGAAACACCATATATTTT.

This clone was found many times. As DNA, the CDR3 is TGTGCCAGCAGTGTACTAGCAGGTGAGCAGTTCTTC. As protein: CASSVLAGEQFF. The chain carries TRBV25-1 and TRBJ2-1, with D perhaps TRBD2 (6 bases). The germline gives CDR1 MGHDK, CDR2 SYGVNS. The CDR3 totals 12 residues. Trimming pared 4 bases from V and 9 bases from J, leaving 10 bases between.